The 10 T cell receptor beta chains presented below share a single source sample, sequenced in a study of blood T cell repertoires in COVID-19. Clones were sequenced by immunoSEQ multiplex PCR, and TCRdb holds only the in-frame ones, with some missing. The sample lists roughly 140,000 clones; 82% were seen once. What was sequenced was peripheral blood. Receptor source: an elderly woman with acute or convalescent COVID-19.

The chain combines TRBV18 with TRBJ2-3; the D gene is possibly TRBD2 (6 bases). V lost 6 bases and J 1 base, leaving 14 bases between the germline ends. The CDR3 is made up of 15 amino acids. CDR1 is KGHSH, CDR2 LQKENI, per germline. The CDR3 DNA reads as TGTGCCAGCTCCTTTTCGGGAGTGGGCACAGATACGCAGTATTTT. Translated, it gives CASSFSGVGTDTQYF. Filled out from reference TRBV18 and TRBJ2-3, the complete variable domain reads NAGVMQNPRHLVRRRGQEARLRCSPMKGHSHVYWYRQLPEEGLKFMVYLQKENIIDESGMPKERFSAEFPKEGPSILRIQQVVRGDSAAYFCASSFSGVGTDTQYFGPGTRLTVL.

This rearrangement joins TRBV19 to TRBJ2-5; tentatively, D is TRBD1 (5 bases). The CDR3 is 16 residues long. The germline V gene encodes CDR1 LNHDA and CDR2 SQIVND (reference sequence). V lost 3 bases, J lost 2 bases, and 16 bases lay in between. The chain's CDR3 is CASSMMFRAGQETQYF. DNA of the CDR3: TGTGCCAGTAGTATGATGTTTCGGGCAGGGCAAGAGACCCAGTACTTC.

This clone was observed once. The chain couples TRBV5-5 to TRBJ1-4; D unclear. Germline CDR1 reads SGHKS; CDR2 reads YYEKEE (reference sequence). This CDR3 region has 17 residues. V lost 5 bases and J 0 bases, leaving 17 bases between the germline ends. CDR3 protein: CASRLQGWAATNEKLFF. The DNA of the CDR3 is TGTGCCAGCAGACTTCAAGGCTGGGCAGCAACTAATGAAAAACTGTTTTTT.

The V and J genes are TRBV27 and TRBJ2-7; D possibly corresponds to TRBD1 (6 bases). Germline CDR1 reads MNHEY; CDR2 reads SMNVEV (reference sequence). This CDR3 has 15 amino acids. Trimming stripped 4 bases from V and 3 bases from J, with 16 bases between. The CDR3 DNA follows: TGTGCCAGCAGTTGGGCCTTGGGCAGGGGCTACGAGCAGTACTTC. Its translation is CASSWALGRGYEQYF.

Here the CDR3 reads CASSWDRMNTEAFF. The CDR3 DNA reads TGTGCCAGCAGCTGGGACAGGATGAACACTGAAGCTTTCTTT. The gene calls are TRBV7-2 and TRBJ1-1, with TRBD1 matching 8 bases. The CDR3 runs to 14 residues. V shed 4 bases, J shed 0 bases, and the junction held 1 base outside the gene matches. Germline V gene sequence: CDR1 SGHTA, CDR2 FQGNSA.

This clone was detected only a few times. The V gene is TRBV28, the J gene TRBJ2-1; the D gene is possibly TRBD1 (6 bases). The V gene's germline CDR1 is MDHEN and CDR2 SYDVKM. V was clipped by 8 bases and J by 4 bases, with 6 bases between them. This CDR3 region has 11 residues. The CDR3 DNA reads TGTGCCAGCGGACAGTACAATGAGCAGTTCTTC. This sequence encodes CASGQYNEQFF.

The chain uses TRBV27 and TRBJ2-1, with D perhaps matching TRBD1 (5 bases). From germline, CDR1 is MNHEY and CDR2 SMNVEV (reference sequence). This CDR3 is built from 14 residues. V was trimmed by 0 bases and J by 8 bases, leaving 11 bases between them. CDR3 loop: CASSLSYRMDEQFF. CDR3 nucleotides: TGTGCCAGCAGTTTATCGTACAGGATGGATGAGCAGTTCTTC.

The V call is TRBV2, the J call TRBJ1-2; the match to TRBD1 covers 7 bases. V lost 4 bases to trimming and J lost 8 bases; unmatched junction nucleotides: 10. CDR3 length equals 14 residues. Looked up from germline, CDR1 is SNHLY and CDR2 is FYNNEI. The CDR3 nucleotides are TGTGCCAGCAGTGGGACCGACAGGGTAGGCGGCTACACCTTC. The encoded protein is CASSGTDRVGGYTF.

The gene calls are TRBV4-1 and TRBJ2-7, with TRBD2 matching over 12 bases. The CDR3 sequence is 17 residues long. Germline lookup yields CDR1 MGHRA and CDR2 YSYEKL. Unmatched junction bases numbered 6, after V lost 1 base and J lost 2 bases. The CDR3 coding sequence is TGCGCCAGCAGCCAAGGACTAGCGGGGGCCCTACCCTACGAGCAGTACTTC. The encoded protein is CASSQGLAGALPYEQYF.

The chain has TRBV7-8 and TRBJ2-1; D remains unclear. Germline CDR1 SGHVS, CDR2 FQNEAQ. This CDR3 has 15 amino acids. The V end was cut by 5 bases, the J end by 1 base, with 12 bases between. CDR3 nucleotides: TGTGCCAGCAGCCGCTGGGCCCAATCCTACAATGAGCAGTTCTTC. This gives the protein CASSRWAQSYNEQFF.